This T cell receptor beta chain was captured by sequencing in a study of blood T cells in healthy people across ages. Broader study findings: The study lacked donor CMV status, which possibly confounded expanded clonotype changes.

PCR was performed a second time for about 7 to 12 cycles using a sample-barcoded 5' primer and a J-beta primer mix. Each CDR3 protein is one row after TCRdb ran MiXCR on the 5' RACE reads. The table includes 1,500,000 or so distinct CDR3 sequences, roughly 43% detected once. The CDR3 extends over 16 amino acids. Germline CDR1 is MNHEY and CDR2 is SVGAGI. The V segment lost 2 bases and the J segment 2 bases; nucleotides outside the gene matches: 9. Of note for this clonotype: Its cognate antigen is unknown.

This receptor was identified in a woman aged 18-30 years in good health. The rearrangement links TRBV6-5 to TRBJ2-7, with TRBD2 identical over 7 bases. The sequenced sample consisted of blood. The CDR3 DNA follows: TGTGCCAGCAGTTACGATTCTAGCGGAGCAGCCTACGAGCAGTACTTC. Translated: CASSYDSSGAAYEQYF.